The TCR beta chain described here comes from a study of T cells after yellow fever vaccination (dated by TCRdb to between 2017 and 2020). Broadly, across the study: The SMART-Seq v4 Ultra Low Input RNA kit was used to prepare libraries from fractions with low cell numbers. Two healthy male donors made up the cohort, one aged 18 to 30 years and the other aged 30 to 40 years. Blood was collected at multiple timepoints before and after primary and secondary immunization, and bulk PBMC replicates and cell subsets were isolated. To follow T-cell clones before and after primary and booster YFV17D yellow fever vaccination, bulk TCR alpha and beta repertoires were sequenced over time.

The meaning of the sample's treatment or condition label: live attenuated yellow fever vaccine strain. At every blood-draw timepoint, two biological replicates of bulk PBMCs were collected. PBMCs were isolated from peripheral blood using a standard Ficoll-Paque protocol. RNA was extracted with TriZol from bulk PBMCs, CD4 and CD8 fractions, and dextramer-positive and dextramer-negative fractions. Beyond this particular receptor, the publication reports: Compared with the primary T-cell response, the secondary T-cell response was weaker but faster, peaking on day 5 rather than day 15. A small share of clonotypes occurred in both CD4 and CD8 compartments, likely arising from convergent recombination. Because only two donors were included in the study, the extent to which the findings can be generalized is limited. After the booster, most clones that had expanded after primary vaccination were detected again (about 95% of CD4 and over 75% of CD8), suggesting broad maintenance of memory. FACS-sorted repertoires could contain abundant contaminating clonotypes from the bulk population, so computational filtering was required.

About this clonotype itself: There is no known antigen for this receptor. Base qualities are not recorded, but no much larger clone differs from it by a single base.

CDR1 MGHRA and CDR2 YSYEKL were looked up in the germline V gene. V lost 5 bases and J lost 7 bases, and the count of bases not matched to a germline gene is 12. There are 15 amino acids in the CDR3, from cysteine to phenylalanine inclusive. The DNA shown is the 45-base CDR3, in frame from base 1. TCR cDNA was made using 5'RACE template switching, a step that added a universal primer site and unique molecular identifiers. cDNA synthesis was primed from both the TCR alpha and TCR beta constant segments. Library amplification used two PCR steps, and the second PCR step added sample barcodes and sequencing adapters. Sequencing of libraries was done on Illumina HiSeq 2500 (2x100 bp) or NovaSeq (2x150 bp). The paper's data handling went like this. MIGEC was used to demultiplex reads and collapse the reads into UMI consensus sequences, and MiXCR was used for V(D)J alignment. Vaccine-responding clonotypes were defined with edgeR using replicate PBMC samples, requiring FDR below 0.01 and a log2 fold change above 5 up to day 15. CD4 or CD8 identity was assigned to each bulk clonotype according to whether the clonotype was present at higher abundance in the sequenced CD4 repertoire or the sequenced CD8 repertoire. TCRdb trimmed the raw reads at Q25, called clones with MiXCR and kept productive beta chains. Duplicate CDR3 protein sequences are folded into a single record with the most common DNA and genes. Clone size and V and J calls follow TCRdb, not the original study. This sample holds some 600,000 distinct CDR3 sequences; less than 20% were observed only once. Roughly 17% of the sample belongs to the ten largest clones.

This sequence originates from a man aged 18 to 30 who received the YFV17D yellow fever vaccine. The sequence is built from TRBV4-1 and TRBJ1-1; TRBD1 lines up with 8 middle nucleotides. The sample in question was PBMCs, obtained 4 to 5 days after the first yellow fever vaccination. The CDR3 protein is CASSSRTGKTGEAFF. The nucleotide sequence reads TGCGCCAGCAGCTCACGGACAGGGAAAACGGGTGAAGCTTTCTTT.